The 5 T cell receptor beta chains below come from one sample, sequenced in a study of T-cell reconstitution after alpha-beta-depleted transplantation in children. For TCRbeta, the library was prepared with unique molecular identifiers. TCRdb passed the PCR reads through MiXCR, listing each CDR3 protein once. This sample has about 200,000 distinct CDR3 sequences, with roughly 6.5% found just once. The sample consisted of PBMCs, taken before TCRalphabeta/CD19-depleted stem cell transplant. The receptors stem from a girl under two years old with combined immunodeficiency, due to receive a stem cell transplant.

This clonotype was seen only a few times. The chain is built from TRBV4-3 and TRBJ2-7; 7 positions agree with TRBD2. With 0 bases clipped from V and 3 bases from J, the junction kept 5 bases outside the gene matches. The CDR3 runs 15 residues. Germline loops: CDR1 LGHNA, CDR2 YSLEER. This chain's CDR3 is CASSQDRTRGYEQYF. CDR3 sequence (DNA): TGCGCCAGCAGCCAAGATAGGACTAGGGGCTACGAGCAGTACTTC.

The V call is TRBV12-3 or TRBV12-4, the J call TRBJ2-4; 9 positions agree with TRBD2. V was pared by 6 bases and J by 0 bases, with 6 bases of the junction left unmatched. This CDR3 region has 16 residues. CDR3 in DNA: TGTGCCAGCAGCCGGACTAGCGTACTAGCCAAAAACATTCAGTACTTC. Protein sequence: CASSRTSVLAKNIQYF.

Note on this clonotype: One end of the junction is discordant with germline, which a read error may explain. The J gene is TRBJ2-1, the V gene TRBV7-6; the match to TRBD2 covers 8 bases. The germline V gene has CDR1 SGHVS and CDR2 FNYEAQ. The CDR3 has 17 residues. Here the CDR3 reads CASSSSGGYSPYNEQLF. CDR3 in DNA: TGTGCCAGCAGCTCGAGCGGGGGCTACTCTCCCTACAATGAGCAGCTCTTC.

This clonotype was seen repeatedly, ten times or more. The CDR3 is CASSFGWTYEQYF. As DNA, the CDR3 is TGCGCCAGCAGCTTTGGGTGGACCTACGAGCAGTACTTC. The gene calls are TRBV5-1 and TRBJ2-7; D is unclear. Deletions cut 2 bases from V and 2 bases from J, with 8 bases between. CDR1 is SGHRS and CDR2 is YFSETQ in the germline V gene. The CDR3 is 13 residues long.

This clonotype has a count of ten or more. The J gene is TRBJ1-2, the V gene TRBV14; D gene uncertain. Trimming removed 0 bases at V and 0 bases at J, with 11 bases between. The length of the CDR3 is 16 residues. Germline CDR1 is SGHDN and CDR2 is FVKESK. The DNA for the CDR3 is TGTGCCAGCAGCCAAGATTTCCTCCCTGCTAACTATGGCTACACCTTC. It encodes CASSQDFLPANYGYTF.